This T cell receptor (beta chain) was identified during a study of blood T cells in healthy people across ages. Alongside a J-beta primer mix, a sample-barcoded 5' primer served in a second PCR lasting roughly 6 to 11 cycles. Each TCR beta cDNA got a 12-nucleotide random molecular identifier. Each CDR3 protein is one row after TCRdb ran MiXCR on the 5' RACE reads. The sample lists roughly 680,000 distinct CDR3 sequences, roughly 21% occurring once. The sample holds a few counts of this clonotype. Its target is not known. Study-level findings and limits: Expanded clonotype changes were possibly confounded by unknown donor CMV status.

Per the germline V gene, CDR1 is MGHRA and CDR2 is YSYEKL. V was clipped by 0 bases and J by 10 bases, with 19 bases between them. The CDR3 extends over 16 amino acids. There were at least 5 micrograms of total RNA extracted from every sample. The TCR was taken from a man in his sixties or seventies in good health. The gene calls are TRBV4-1 and TRBJ1-5, with D possibly matching TRBD1 (6 bases). The source material was blood. The CDR3 spells CASSQESQGSYFPQHF. CDR3 nucleotides: TGCGCCAGCAGCCAAGAGAGTCAGGGGTCCTATTTTCCCCAGCATTTT.